This TCR beta chain was captured by sequencing in a study of blood T cell repertoires in COVID-19. Study as a whole: Specimens from acute and convalescent COVID-19 originated in the United States, Italy and Spain. PBMCs, B-cell-depleted T cells, or T cells were the source of the cDNA or gDNA that made up the material.

Clones were read by immunoSEQ multiplex PCR, and TCRdb kept only the in-frame ones, dropping some. The repertoire consists of roughly 3,600 clones, with around 75% occurring once and the leading ten covering nearly 45%. Per the germline V gene, CDR1 is MNHEY and CDR2 is SVGAGI. The CDR3 spans 14 residues. Trimming cost V 3 bases and J 2 bases, with 10 bases left between them. Sequencing input: peripheral blood. The chain is built from TRBV6-5 and TRBJ1-1; tentatively, D is TRBD1 (5 bases). The origin of this receptor is a human donor in a cohort sampled during active COVID-19. The CDR3 loop is CASSYAGGNTEAFF. In DNA, the CDR3 is TGTGCCAGCAGTTATGCGGGGGGAAACACTGAAGCTTTCTTT.